These 10 T cell receptor beta chains were all obtained from the same sample, sequenced in a study of CD8 T cells in Susac syndrome. Random hexamers were used to reverse transcribe the RNA input (roughly 0.5 to 1 ug). Each CDR3 protein is one row after TCRdb ran MiXCR on the immunoSEQ multiplex PCR reads. The sample lists around 300,000 distinct CDR3 sequences, roughly 85% occurring once. Sequencing was done on a sample of CD8+ T cells from PBMCs. The receptors derive from a human donor with multiple sclerosis.

The chain is built from TRBV24-1 and TRBJ2-1; TRBD2 is a possible D gene (5 bases). V was trimmed by 0 bases and J by 12 bases, leaving 14 bases between them. CDR1 and CDR2 from the germline V gene are KGHDR and SFDVKD. The CDR3 has 14 amino acids. The DNA of the CDR3 is TGTGCCACCAGTGATTTGGAGAGCGGCCTTGGGCAGTTCTTC. Translating gives CATSDLESGLGQFF.

The chain joins TRBV28 to TRBJ2-4; 8 nucleotides line up with TRBD1. The CDR3 is made up of 15 amino acids. V lost 4 bases and J lost 5; bases outside the gene matches: 7. Germline assignment: CDR1 MDHEN and CDR2 SYDVKM. The CDR3 bases are TGTGCCAGCAGTTCCCCCAGGGGGCCCGAAAACATTCAGTACTTC. It specifies CASSSPRGPENIQYF. The full variable domain, its missing parts supplied by reference TRBV28 and TRBJ2-4, is DVKVTQSSRYLVKRTGEKVFLECVQDMDHENMFWYRQDPGLGLRLIYFSYDVKMKEKGDIPEGYSVSREKKERFSLILESASTNQTSMYLCASSSPRGPENIQYFGAGTRLSVL.

On this clonotype itself: Because the CDR3 is missing its conserved closing phenylalanine or tryptophan, this is likely a read error. This chain uses TRBV12-3 or TRBV12-4 with TRBJ1-2, with D possibly being TRBD1 (6 bases). Trimming removed 6 bases from V and 6 bases from J, with 11 bases in between. The CDR3 is made up of 12 amino acids. CDR3 amino acids: CASREGGNGYTL. The CDR3 nucleotides are TGTGCCAGCAGGGAGGGGGGAAATGGCTACACCCTC.

A few counts support this clonotype. V gene TRBV4-1 combines with J gene TRBJ1-2; D gene uncertain. Trimming shortened V by 3 bases and J by 8 bases, and 16 bases separated the two germline ends. The length of the CDR3 is 14 residues. Germline CDR1 MGHRA, CDR2 YSYEKL. CDR3 sequence (DNA): TGCGCCAGCAGCCAGGGGATGGGTGCACCGGGCTACACCTTC. This sequence encodes CASSQGMGAPGYTF.

V is TRBV30 and J is TRBJ2-1; D uncertain. Trimming took off 4 bases at V and 4 bases at J, with 5 bases between the two ends. Germline loops: CDR1 GTSNPN, CDR2 SVGIG (reference sequence). The CDR3 contains 11 residues. Written as DNA, the CDR3 is TGTGCCTGGACAGATTACAATGAGCAGTTCTTC. Translation gives CAWTDYNEQFF.

The V and J genes are TRBV27 and TRBJ2-3; either TRBD1 or TRBD2 may supply D (6 bases each). The germline V gene encodes CDR1 MNHEY and CDR2 SMNVEV (reference sequence). The CDR3 is 17 residues long. V was shortened by 0 bases and J by 5 bases, with 18 bases between the two germline ends. Here the CDR3 reads CASSLSAVGGLGDTQYF. The CDR3 DNA reads as TGTGCCAGCAGTTTATCGGCGGTGGGGGGCCTGGGAGATACGCAGTATTTT.

The J gene is TRBJ2-7, the V gene TRBV20-1; TRBD2 agrees at 7 bases. The CDR3 runs 13 residues. The germline CDR1 and CDR2 sequences are DFQATT and SNEGSKA (reference sequence). The CDR3 protein is CRTSDSGNYEQYF. DNA for the CDR3: TGCCGTACCTCAGACAGCGGGAACTACGAGCAGTACTTC.

This sequence joins TRBV6-2 or TRBV6-3 and TRBJ1-2; 8 nucleotides line up with TRBD1. The CDR3 has 14 amino acids. Germline lookup yields CDR1 MNHEY and CDR2 SVGEGT. V shed 10 bases and J 3 bases; nucleotides not matched to a gene: 10. In DNA form, the CDR3 reads TGTGCCACCGATCCGGGACAGGATTACTATGGCTACACCTTC. The encoded protein is CATDPGQDYYGYTF.

This sequence joins TRBV11-2 and TRBJ2-7; D gene ambiguous. This CDR3 comprises 14 residues. Trimming left V 1 base short and J 2 bases short, with 9 bases between. Germline CDR1 is SGHAT and CDR2 is FQNNGV. CDR3 residues: CASSLALRPYEQYF. CDR3 bases: TGTGCCAGCAGCTTAGCCTTAAGACCCTACGAGCAGTACTTC.

This chain joins TRBV28 and TRBJ2-2; the D is unclear. The CDR3 spans 11 residues. Looked up from germline, CDR1 is MDHEN and CDR2 is SYDVKM. V lost 1 base and J lost 9, with 3 bases in between. CDR3 DNA: TGTGCCAGCAGTTTATCGCGGGAGCTGTTTTTT. Encoded protein: CASSLSRELFF.